A selection of T cell receptor beta chains follows, all from one sample in a study of Ad26.COV2.S vaccination and SARS-CoV-2 variants. Clones were sequenced by immunoSEQ multiplex PCR, and TCRdb holds only the in-frame ones, with some missing. The table records some 330,000 clones, roughly nine tenths of them present only once. Sequenced material: peripheral blood, taken in a trial of Ad26.COV2.S vaccine versus placebo. These receptors were collected from a person aged 18 to 65 who received the Ad26.COV2.S COVID-19 vaccine or a placebo. Both conserved end residues are part of each CDR3.

V gene,CDR3 protein
TRBV29-1,CSTRDNKGYGYTF
TRBV29-1,CSVELRLRNTEAFF
TRBV12-5,CASGRQGREKLFF
TRBV18,CASSPDRVNQPQHF
TRBV2,CASSEDRLEAFF
TRBV28,CASSFGGAEAFF
TRBV15,CATSRDRGQSALYGYTF
TRBV9,CASSDQGGSSYNEQFF
TRBV11-3,CASSFTLGRGLTDTQYF
TRBV5-4,CASSLAVASGGAQYF
TRBV19,CASSPPSEPQHF
TRBV6-6,CASSPKARFGYTF
TRBV7-8,CASSLYRGPSSNTGELFF
TRBV11-2,CASSLVEWGPQHF
TRBV19,CASSISGANTGELFF
TRBV2,CASSGGGVFVYEQFF
TRBV11-1,CASSTSTERGNTIYF
TRBV15,CATSRGRELGLFF
TRBV12-3/TRBV12-4,CARNEKLFF
TRBV19,CASSIGRYNYGYTF
TRBV7-2,CASSLAAARYYGYTF
TRBV6-1,CASSAGIGRLSSYGYTF
TRBV6-5,CASSQTGEAFF
TRBV15,CATSRARGMSYEQYF
TRBV4-1,CASSQNRDRYPPGELFF
TRBV19,CASSQASARTPGYSNQPQHF
TRBV6-5,CATRGREADTQYF
TRBV11-2,CASSESGGWGTEAFF
TRBV12-3/TRBV12-4,CASKGEGEKLFF
TRBV15,CATSRDPTSGVNGELFF
TRBV18,CASHLGGKPIQQETQYF
TRBV18,CASSPSFGTGGRETEAFF
TRBV4-2,CASSAHTRDFTDTQYF
TRBV19,CASSIKAGTAYGYTF
TRBV18,CASGGRFAFF
TRBV19,CASRAGQGSYGYTF
TRBV19,CASSGGQNQPQHF
TRBV9,CASSPLGGNTIYF
TRBV19,CASIRGTGNGAGELFF
TRBV6-1,CASSAAGGPNTEAFF
TRBV7-9,CASSLLSDTNTEAFF
TRBV28,CASNVYGRGLTEAFF
TRBV18,CASSPFQLAPNTGELFF
TRBV4-3,CASSQDEGRPGGYTF
TRBV3-1/TRBV3-2,CASSPRGLGSYNEQFF
TRBV10-3,CAIKSDGNQPQHF
TRBV9,CASSVGGRAGELFF
TRBV5-1,CASSPTLAGEYNEQFF
TRBV3-1/TRBV3-2,CASSQIMDRMIEKLFF
TRBV5-5,CASSLEAVRSGNTIYF
TRBV11-2,CASSSPRGVPPSEQFF
TRBV2,CASMGVYNSPLHF
TRBV7-6,CASSFETYEQYF